This section outlines one T cell receptor (beta chain) sequence together with its context. Its antigen is unknown. One end of the junction fails to match germline, which may point to a read error. This entry belongs to a study of T cell responses to AZD1222 COVID-19 vaccine. Findings of the study overall: There were vaccine-associated CD4 TCRs across spike, dominant at 160-218 and 743-854. Without day 14 samples, only post-peak T cell repertoires were studied.

Clones were sequenced by immunoSEQ multiplex PCR, and TCRdb holds only the in-frame ones, with some missing. The table records about 140,000 clones, 92% of them present only once. The receptor comes from an adult in good health. The source was peripheral blood, collected on day 0 of AZD1222 vaccination.

Written as DNA, the CDR3 is TGTGCCAGCAGTTTATTGACGGATCTTTACTTC. Protein sequence: CASSLLTDLYF. This chain links TRBV12-3 or TRBV12-4 with TRBJ1-2; D gene ambiguous. The CDR3 loop spans 11 amino acids.